These 30 T cell receptor beta chains were sequenced from one sample in a study of Ad26.COV2.S vaccination and SARS-CoV-2 variants. This table comes from immunoSEQ multiplex PCR, and its TCRdb copy is limited to in-frame clones, with some not included. The sample holds about 680,000 clones, roughly nine tenths seen once. Indicated treatment: around 19 received Ad26.COV2.S at low or high dose, single or two shots; about 5 received placebo; per-sample allocation not given. Collection of samples fell on day 63 after the first vaccine or placebo injection. This specimen was peripheral blood, taken in a trial of Ad26.COV2.S vaccine versus placebo. Every receptor here comes from a person between 18 and 59 years old who received the Ad26.COV2.S COVID-19 vaccine or a placebo.

J is TRBJ2-3 and V is TRBV5-1, with D unclear. Looked up from germline, CDR1 is SGHRS and CDR2 is YFSETQ. This CDR3 has 13 residues. V was trimmed by 6 bases and J by 0 bases, leaving 8 bases between them. The CDR3 region is CASTLSSTDTQYF. As DNA, the CDR3 is TGCGCCAGCACCCTTTCTAGCACAGATACGCAGTATTTT.

This clone was detected many times. The chain links TRBV9 to TRBJ2-7, with a possible D match to TRBD2 (6 bases). The germline V gene encodes CDR1 SGDLS and CDR2 YYNGEE. The V and J ends lost 4 bases and 2 bases respectively, with 16 bases between them. This CDR3 has 15 amino acids. The CDR3 is CASSPLRGFPYEQYF. The DNA for the CDR3 is TGTGCCAGCAGCCCTCTCCGGGGGTTCCCCTACGAGCAGTACTTC.

The gene calls are TRBV5-6 and TRBJ1-5; D gene ambiguous. The CDR3 loop spans 14 amino acids. Germline CDR1 SGHDT, CDR2 YYEEEE. V gave up 1 base and J gave up 1 base, with 6 bases separating them. In DNA form, the CDR3 reads TGTGCCAGCAGCTTGCATTGGAGCAATCAGCCCCAGCATTTT. It specifies CASSLHWSNQPQHF.

The genes are TRBV18 and TRBJ1-6; D not certain. Germline V lookup: CDR1 KGHSH, CDR2 LQKENI. The V end lost 4 bases, the J end lost 8 bases, and 15 bases lay between the germline ends. CDR3 length: 15 residues. CDR3 coding DNA: TGTGCCAGCTCACGAGAGCAACAAGTTGATTCACCCCTCCACTTT. This encodes CASSREQQVDSPLHF. Drawing the rest from reference TRBV18 and TRBJ1-6, the complete variable domain is NAGVMQNPRHLVRRRGQEARLRCSPMKGHSHVYWYRQLPEEGLKFMVYLQKENIIDESGMPKERFSAEFPKEGPSILRIQQVVRGDSAAYFCASSREQQVDSPLHFGNGTRLTVT.

This clone was counted only a few times. The rearrangement links TRBV7-9 to TRBJ1-4; TRBD1 might be the D (6 bases). Germline V gives CDR1 SEHNR, CDR2 FQNEAQ (reference sequence). The V end was cut by 7 bases, the J end by 8 bases, with 8 bases between. This CDR3 has 11 amino acids. The CDR3 loop reads CASTDREKLFF. For the CDR3, the DNA is TGTGCCAGCACCGACAGGGAAAAACTGTTTTTT.

V gene TRBV7-2 combines with J gene TRBJ1-2; D perhaps matches TRBD1 (5 bases). Germline V CDR1 and CDR2: SGHTA, FQGNSA. Trimming stripped 8 bases from V and 7 bases from J, with 20 bases between. CDR3 length: 14 amino acids. The CDR3, as DNA: TGTGCCAGCCAAACCGGCGGGACGGTGGGTGGCTACACCTTC. Protein: CASQTGGTVGGYTF.

This chain connects TRBV18 to TRBJ2-3; perhaps TRBD1 as D (7 bases). This CDR3 is 15 amino acids long. The germline CDR1 and CDR2 sequences are KGHSH and LQKENI. Trimming took 5 bases from V and 0 from J, leaving 12 bases between them. The CDR3 loop is CASSVAGGSTDTQYF. The CDR3 nucleotides read TGTGCCAGCTCAGTAGCAGGGGGGAGCACAGATACGCAGTATTTT.

In the case of this clone: One end of the junction does not line up with germline, which may come from a read error. The rearrangement joins TRBV15 to TRBJ2-7; D remains unclear. The CDR3 sequence is 13 residues long. Germline V gene lookup returns CDR1 LNHNV and CDR2 YYDKDF (reference sequence). CDR3 in amino acids: CATSRASGWVEDF. CDR3 DNA sequence: TGTGCCACCAGCAGAGCGAGTGGTTGGGTAGAGGACTTC.

This chain links TRBV9 with TRBJ2-3, with D perhaps matching TRBD2 (5 bases). The V end lost 3 bases, the J end lost 6 bases, and 14 bases lay between the germline ends. Germline CDR1 SGDLS, CDR2 YYNGEE. CDR3 length: 14 amino acids. The CDR3 region is CASSAKTRLDTQYF. The CDR3, as DNA: TGTGCCAGCAGCGCCAAAACTAGACTGGATACGCAGTATTTT.

The chain uses TRBV5-5 and TRBJ2-1; the D gene could be TRBD1 or TRBD2 (5 bases each). V lost 1 base and J 6 bases, leaving 14 bases between the germline ends. Germline values: CDR1 SGHKS, CDR2 YYEKEE (reference sequence). The CDR3 loop spans 15 amino acids. The CDR3 sequence: CASSLRGMAGNEQFF. The DNA for the CDR3 is TGTGCCAGCAGCTTGAGGGGAATGGCGGGCAATGAGCAGTTCTTC.

This clone came up a few times. CDR3 residues: CASSSELAASYNEQFF. Written as DNA, the CDR3 is TGTGCCAGCAGTTCCGAACTAGCGGCCTCCTACAATGAGCAGTTCTTC. V and J are TRBV27 and TRBJ2-1; TRBD2 matches 8 bases. The V gene end was trimmed by 4 bases and the J gene end by 0 bases; junction bases not matched to a gene: 5. CDR1 MNHEY and CDR2 SMNVEV come from the germline V gene (reference sequence). There are 16 residues in the CDR3.

The rearrangement uses TRBV10-3 and TRBJ1-6; D gene unclear. This CDR3 is built from 12 residues. V shed 11 bases and J shed 7 bases, with 12 bases lying between them. Germline CDR1 ENHRY, CDR2 SYGVKD. The CDR3 region has the DNA TGTGCCGCGGGCGTTTTCAATTCACCCCTCCACTTT. It encodes CAAGVFNSPLHF.

This rearrangement joins TRBV5-1 to TRBJ2-2; no definite D call. Per germline, CDR1 SGHRS and CDR2 YFSETQ. The CDR3 has 13 residues. Trimming left V 1 base short and J 7 bases short, with 8 bases between. For the CDR3, the DNA is TGCGCCAGCAGCTTGAAGGGTATCGGGGAGCTGTTTTTT. Its translation: CASSLKGIGELFF.

The chain has TRBV6-4 and TRBJ1-2; D is unresolved. V lost 6 bases and J lost 6, with 20 bases in between. Germline CDR1 and CDR2: MRHNA and SNTAGT. This CDR3 is 15 amino acids long. The CDR3 region has the DNA TGTGCCAGCAGGATTTTCTCGAACCCAAGGGATGGCTACACCTTC. Protein: CASRIFSNPRDGYTF.

The chain links TRBV7-3 to TRBJ1-6, with D possibly TRBD1 on 5 matching bases. V was cut by 5 bases and J by 7 bases, with 12 bases left in between. In germline, CDR1 is SGHTA, CDR2 FQGTGA. The CDR3 extends over 14 amino acids. This CDR3 is CASSLRDGNSPLHF. The CDR3 nucleotides read TGTGCCAGCAGCCTCCGGGACGGAAATTCACCCCTCCACTTT. The full variable domain, its missing parts supplied by reference TRBV7-3 and TRBJ1-6, is GAGVSQTPSNKVTEKGKYVELRCDPISGHTALYWYRQSLGQGPEFLIYFQGTGAADDSGLPNDRFFAVRPEGSVSTLKIQRTERGDSAVYLCASSLRDGNSPLHFGNGTRLTVT.

DNA for the CDR3: TGTGCCAGCAGCTTAGCGGCTAGCGGGAGGGCAGATACGCAGTATTTT. It yields the protein CASSLAASGRADTQYF. This chain joins TRBV7-6 and TRBJ2-3; TRBD2 matches 12 bases. The junction had 2 bases not matched to a gene; V was cut back by 0 bases and J by 4 bases. Germline-derived CDR1 and CDR2 are SGHVS and FNYEAQ. This CDR3 contains 16 residues.

This chain joins TRBV20-1 and TRBJ2-7, with D perhaps TRBD1 (5 bases). CDR3 length: 11 residues. V gave up 3 bases and J gave up 4 bases, with 7 bases separating them. CDR1 is DFQATT, CDR2 SNEGSKA, per germline (reference sequence). The CDR3 spells CSASRDYEQYF. The CDR3 region has the DNA TGCAGTGCTAGCAGGGATTACGAGCAGTACTTC.

In its sample, this clone was seen a few times. The V and J genes are TRBV10-3 and TRBJ1-6; 9 bases line up with TRBD1. The CDR3 covers 18 residues. With 0 bases clipped from V and 0 bases from J, the junction kept 3 bases outside the gene matches. The germline gives CDR1 ENHRY, CDR2 SYGVKD. The chain's CDR3 is CAISESSTGGSYNSPLHF. DNA for the CDR3: TGTGCCATCAGTGAGTCTTCGACAGGGGGCTCCTATAATTCACCCCTCCACTTT.

The chain carries TRBV6-5 and TRBJ1-4; no clear D. The CDR3 is made up of 12 amino acids. CDR1 and CDR2 from the germline V gene are MNHEY and SVGAGI. V was trimmed by 8 bases and J by 0 bases, leaving 4 bases between them. The CDR3 is CASGATNEKLFF. CDR3 sequence (DNA): TGTGCCAGCGGGGCAACTAATGAAAAACTGTTTTTT.

V usage is TRBV6-5 and J usage is TRBJ2-2; 8 bases line up with TRBD2. Germline V gene sequence: CDR1 MNHEY, CDR2 SVGAGI. CDR3 length: 14 amino acids. V dropped 6 bases and J dropped 4; count of bases not matched to a gene: 4. The CDR3 sequence: CASRAGVSTGELFF. The CDR3 DNA follows: TGTGCCAGCAGAGCGGGGGTGTCCACCGGGGAGCTGTTTTTT.

The rearrangement links TRBV19 to TRBJ2-2; 11 positions agree with TRBD2. The V gene end was trimmed by 5 bases and the J gene end by 4 bases; junction bases not matched to a gene: 6. The CDR3 consists of 16 residues. Germline lookup yields CDR1 LNHDA and CDR2 SQIVND (reference sequence). The CDR3 DNA reads as TGTGCCAGTAGTCGCCTAGCGGGGGGATTCACCGGGGAGCTGTTTTTT. Its translation: CASSRLAGGFTGELFF.

V gene TRBV5-5 combines with J gene TRBJ2-4; a weak D match, TRBD2 (6 bases). Deletions cut 4 bases from V and 10 bases from J, with 12 bases between. The CDR3 covers 12 residues. In germline, CDR1 is SGHKS, CDR2 YYEKEE (reference sequence). This CDR3 is CASSTEGRIQYF. In DNA, the CDR3 is TGTGCCAGCAGCACGGAGGGGAGGATTCAGTACTTC.

V and J are TRBV30 and TRBJ1-2, with 8 bases matching TRBD1. The trim removed 2 bases at V and 3 bases at J, leaving 8 bases unmatched. Per germline, CDR1 GTSNPN and CDR2 SVGIG (reference sequence). The CDR3 length is 15 residues. The CDR3 nucleotides read TGTGCCTGGAGTATTGCCAGGGGGCTATACTATGGCTACACCTTC. Translating gives CAWSIARGLYYGYTF.

This rearrangement joins TRBV7-8 to TRBJ2-1; the D call may be TRBD1 or TRBD2 (5 bases each). Per germline, CDR1 SGHVS and CDR2 FQNEAQ. V was cut by 5 bases and J by 0 bases, with 17 bases left in between. The CDR3 covers 17 residues. CDR3 in amino acids: CASSPRDEAPSYNEQFF. CDR3 DNA: TGTGCCAGCAGCCCAAGGGACGAGGCCCCCTCCTACAATGAGCAGTTCTTC.

The chain has TRBV2 and TRBJ2-2, with 7 bases fitting TRBD1. Looked up from germline, CDR1 is SNHLY and CDR2 is FYNNEI. The CDR3 loop spans 13 amino acids. The junction had 7 bases not matched to a gene; V was cut back by 10 bases and J by 5 bases. The CDR3 nucleotides read TGTGCCACCCTGGGGGACAGAACCGGGGAGCTGTTTTTT. Amino acid sequence: CATLGDRTGELFF.

The chain combines TRBV12-3 or TRBV12-4 with TRBJ2-7; 7 bases align to TRBD1. The CDR3 consists of 13 residues. V lost 5 bases to trimming and J lost 2 bases; unmatched junction nucleotides: 3. The CDR3 DNA follows: TGTGCCAGCAGTATGACAGGGACCTACGAGCAGTACTTC. Translating gives CASSMTGTYEQYF.

CDR3 bases: TGTGCCAGTAGTTCCGGGCCCAGCTCCTATAATTCACCCCTCCACTTT. This gives the protein CASSSGPSSYNSPLHF. The chain carries TRBV19 and TRBJ1-6; D is unclear. The V gene lost 5 bases and the J gene lost 0 bases, with 11 bases spanning the gap. The CDR3 has 16 amino acids. Germline V gene lookup returns CDR1 LNHDA and CDR2 SQIVND (reference sequence).

For this clone: This sample includes further DNA sequences coding for the same CDR3. The chain employs TRBV18 and TRBJ1-5; TRBD1 matches 8 bases. The trim removed 6 bases at V and 4 bases at J, leaving 2 bases unmatched. This CDR3 is built from 13 residues. The germline V gene encodes CDR1 KGHSH and CDR2 LQKENI. The CDR3 nucleotides read TGTGCCAGCTCTCGACAGGGGAATCAGCCCCAGCATTTT. The encoded protein is CASSRQGNQPQHF.

This clone was detected only once. This chain joins TRBV18 and TRBJ2-7; TRBD2 is a possible D gene (5 bases). The germline V and J ends were trimmed by 3 bases and 7 bases, with 16 bases remaining between them. CDR1 is KGHSH and CDR2 is LQKENI in the germline V gene. The length of the CDR3 is 14 residues. Written as DNA, the CDR3 is TGTGCCAGCTCACCGGACTCCTACTCGGGGGAGCAGTACTTC. This encodes CASSPDSYSGEQYF.

This clone was detected once. The J gene is TRBJ1-1, the V gene TRBV13; D gene ambiguous. Per germline, CDR1 PRHDT and CDR2 FYEKMQ (reference sequence). V was trimmed by 3 bases and J by 0 bases, leaving 8 bases between them. There are 14 residues in the CDR3. DNA for the CDR3: TGTGCCAGCAGCTTCCTACCTATGAACACTGAAGCTTTCTTT. Translation: CASSFLPMNTEAFF. Drawing the rest from reference TRBV13 and TRBJ1-1, the complete variable domain is AAGVIQSPRHLIKEKRETATLKCYPIPRHDTVYWYQQGPGQDPQFLISFYEKMQSDKGSIPDRFSAQQFSDYHSELNMSSLELGDSALYFCASSFLPMNTEAFFGQGTRLTVV.